A single sample gave rise to the 28 T cell receptor beta chains below, sequenced in a study of T cells after yellow fever vaccination. TCRdb re-called the 5' RACE reads with MiXCR, one entry per CDR3 protein. The sample carries around 26,000 distinct CDR3 sequences, roughly 3.3% recorded once. The source was PBMCs, either bulk or a sorted T-cell subset (CD4+, CD8+, memory, or dextramer-sorted; not recorded which), collected around 45 days after the first yellow fever vaccination. Receptors originate from a man in his late teens or twenties who received the YFV17D yellow fever vaccine.

The sample holds many counts of this clonotype. The genes are TRBV7-8 and TRBJ2-7; D could derive from TRBD1 or TRBD2 (6 bases each). The CDR3 is 16 residues long. The V gene's germline CDR1 is SGHVS and CDR2 FQNEAQ. V was trimmed by 1 base and J by 5 bases, leaving 18 bases between them. The CDR3 loop is CASSLVVRGGLNEQYF. The CDR3 coding sequence is TGTGCCAGCAGCTTAGTAGTCCGAGGGGGGCTCAACGAGCAGTACTTC.

This clonotype was observed a handful of times. V is TRBV4-3 and J is TRBJ1-2; 7 nucleotides agree with TRBD1. The germline V gene encodes CDR1 LGHNA and CDR2 YSLEER. V was pared by 1 base and J by 4 bases, with 9 bases of the junction left unmatched. There are 16 residues in the CDR3. CDR3 nucleotide sequence: TGCGCCAGCAGCCAAGTGGGCCGAGACAGGGTCTATGGCTACACCTTC. Translating it yields CASSQVGRDRVYGYTF.

This clonotype was counted at least ten times. The chain recombines TRBV5-1 with TRBJ1-2; TRBD1 matches 7 bases. Germline V gene sequence: CDR1 SGHRS, CDR2 YFSETQ. This CDR3 contains 13 residues. The trim removed 3 bases at V and 6 bases at J, leaving 5 bases unmatched. The CDR3 sequence is CASSSGQVDGYTF. DNA of the CDR3: TGCGCCAGCAGCTCCGGACAGGTTGATGGCTACACCTTC.

This clonotype was observed many times. The chain links TRBV6-2 or TRBV6-3 to TRBJ2-7; possible D gene TRBD2, 6 bases. This CDR3 has 14 residues. V lost 5 bases and J lost 1, with 12 bases in between. CDR1 and CDR2 from the germline V gene are MNHEY and SVGEGT. CDR3: CASSGRLGSYEQYV. The CDR3 DNA reads as TGTGCCAGCAGTGGGAGGTTAGGATCCTACGAGCAGTACGTC.

This clonotype was recorded at least ten times. The V and J genes are TRBV5-1 and TRBJ2-7, with D perhaps TRBD1 or TRBD2 (6 bases each). Trimming stripped 4 bases from V and 7 bases from J, with 21 bases between. This CDR3 spans 15 amino acids. CDR1 SGHRS and CDR2 YFSETQ come from the germline V gene. The DNA of the CDR3 is TGCGCCAGCAGCCCCCAAGGGGGAATCGGGGGAGAGCAGTACTTC. It specifies CASSPQGGIGGEQYF.

This clonotype occurred many times. This rearrangement joins TRBV20-1 to TRBJ1-6, with 10 bases aligning to TRBD1. CDR1 is DFQATT and CDR2 is SNEGSKA in the germline V gene (reference sequence). This CDR3 spans 13 amino acids. V shed 6 bases and J 9 bases; nucleotides not matched to a gene: 5. The CDR3 DNA reads TGCAGTGCCCCGACAGGGGGCGGTTCACCCCTCCACTTT. Translation: CSAPTGGGSPLHF.

This clonotype is medium-sized (0.01 to 0.1%) in the sample. This chain uses TRBV4-1 with TRBJ2-3, with D possibly matching TRBD2 (7 bases). The CDR3 is 14 residues long. The germline CDR1 and CDR2 sequences are MGHRA and YSYEKL. V shed 1 base and J shed 5 bases, with 10 bases lying between them. CDR3 region: CASSQGRGGDTQYF. CDR3 sequence (DNA): TGCGCCAGCAGCCAAGGGAGGGGGGGAGATACGCAGTATTTT.

Many counts were recorded for this clonotype. The V call is TRBV5-1, the J call TRBJ2-2; D not resolved. The CDR3 runs 13 residues. V was shortened by 4 bases and J by 0 bases, with 4 bases between the two germline ends. Germline lookup yields CDR1 SGHRS and CDR2 YFSETQ. DNA of the CDR3: TGCGCCAGCAGCGAGGCGAACACCGGGGAGCTGTTTTTT. This sequence encodes CASSEANTGELFF.

The table lists this clonotype with many counts. The chain links TRBV4-2 to TRBJ1-1, with D perhaps matching TRBD1 (6 bases). Trimming removed 4 bases from V and 7 bases from J, with 13 bases in between. Germline assignment: CDR1 LGHNA and CDR2 YNFKEQ. This CDR3 has 13 amino acids. The CDR3 reads CASSPGTSFEAFF. For the CDR3, the DNA is TGTGCCAGCAGCCCCGGGACATCCTTTGAAGCTTTCTTT.

This clonotype was counted many times. The chain employs TRBV29-1 and TRBJ1-1; D is uncertain. From germline, CDR1 is SQVTM and CDR2 ANQGSEA. The CDR3 length is 13 residues. Trimming shortened V by 3 bases and J by 6 bases, and 14 bases separated the two germline ends. The CDR3 loop is CSVEEVLRPEAFF. CDR3 bases: TGCAGCGTTGAGGAGGTCCTGCGCCCTGAAGCTTTCTTT. Combining the CDR3 with reference TRBV29-1 and TRBJ1-1 gives the whole variable domain SAVISQKPSRDICQRGTSLTIQCQVDSQVTMMFWYRQQPGQSLTLIATANQGSEATYESGFVIDKFPISRPNLTFSTLTVSNMSPEDSSIYLCSVEEVLRPEAFFGQGTRLTVV.

This clonotype was picked up many times. The chain uses TRBV2 and TRBJ2-7, with a possible D match to TRBD1 (6 bases). CDR3 length equals 13 residues. CDR1 SNHLY and CDR2 FYNNEI come from the germline V gene. V gave up 4 bases and J gave up 10 bases, with 17 bases separating them. CDR3 nucleotide sequence: TGTGCCAGCAGTGCCCTAGGGGCAGGGGATCAGTACGTC. It specifies CASSALGAGDQYV.

In its sample, this clonotype was seen many times. The chain links TRBV7-2 to TRBJ2-3; 7 bases agree with TRBD1. The germline CDR1 and CDR2 sequences are SGHTA and FQGNSA. The trim removed 4 bases at V and 5 bases at J, leaving 9 bases unmatched. The CDR3 contains 15 residues. The CDR3 loop is CASSSSGGIGDTQYF. In DNA, the CDR3 is TGTGCCAGCAGCTCATCAGGGGGAATCGGAGATACGCAGTATTTT.

This chain connects TRBV19 to TRBJ2-7, with 12 bases matching TRBD1. J was trimmed by 2 bases and V by 6 bases; bases with no gene match: 2. Germline assignment: CDR1 LNHDA and CDR2 SQIVND (reference sequence). The CDR3 sequence is 14 residues long. CDR3: CASSGTGGPYEQYF. Written as DNA, the CDR3 is TGTGCCAGTAGCGGGACAGGGGGCCCCTACGAGCAGTACTTC. Variable domain in full (rest from reference TRBV19 and TRBJ2-7): DGGITQSPKYLFRKEGQNVTLSCEQNLNHDAMYWYRQDPGQGLRLIYYSQIVNDFQKGDIAEGYSVSREKKESFPLTVTSAQKNPTAFYLCASSGTGGPYEQYFGPGTRLTVT.

This clonotype showed up many times. V usage is TRBV7-2 and J usage is TRBJ2-3; 14 nucleotides agree with TRBD2. The CDR3 length is 18 residues. CDR1 is SGHTA and CDR2 is FQGNSA in the germline V gene. With V trimmed by 2 bases and J by 6 bases, 10 bases remained unmatched. The CDR3 loop is CASSLPQTSGGGRDTQYF. CDR3 DNA: TGTGCCAGCAGCTTACCTCAGACTAGCGGGGGGGGCCGGGATACGCAGTATTTT. The full variable domain, with the rest looked up from reference TRBV7-2 and TRBJ2-3, is GAGVSQSPSNKVTEKGKDVELRCDPISGHTALYWYRQSLGQGLEFLIYFQGNSAPDKSGLPSDRFSAERTGGSVSTLTIQRTQQEDSAVYLCASSLPQTSGGGRDTQYFGPGTRLTVL.

This clonotype was found many times. The chain is built from TRBV3-1 and TRBJ1-1; a weak D match, TRBD1 (6 bases). Germline CDR1 LGHDT, CDR2 YNNKEL (reference sequence). The CDR3 has 15 residues. V was cut by 0 bases and J by 3 bases, with 11 bases left in between. The CDR3 loop reads CASSQDLKGDTEAFF. In DNA form, the CDR3 reads TGTGCCAGCAGCCAAGATTTAAAGGGGGACACTGAAGCTTTCTTT. Full variable domain (outside the CDR3, taken from reference TRBV3-1 and TRBJ1-1): DTAVSQTPKYLVTQMGNDKSIKCEQNLGHDTMYWYKQDSKKFLKIMFSYNNKELIINETVPNRFSPKSPDKAHLNLHINSLELGDSAVYFCASSQDLKGDTEAFFGQGTRLTVV.

In this sample, this clonotype is medium-sized. The rearrangement uses TRBV6-1 and TRBJ2-2; D unclear. This CDR3 has 13 amino acids. CDR1 is MNHNS, CDR2 SASEGT, per germline. The V gene lost 0 bases and the J gene lost 3 bases, with 2 bases spanning the gap. The chain's CDR3 is CASSEADTGELFF. The CDR3 bases are TGTGCCAGCAGTGAAGCGGACACCGGGGAGCTGTTTTTT.

This clonotype was seen many times. The chain joins TRBV7-6 to TRBJ1-6; tentative D call: TRBD1 (6 bases). Germline CDR1 SGHVS, CDR2 FNYEAQ. Trimming left V 1 base short and J 10 bases short, with 17 bases between. The CDR3 runs 16 residues. The CDR3 here is CASSLESVGGGSPLHF. CDR3 nucleotides: TGTGCCAGCAGCTTAGAGAGTGTAGGGGGAGGATCACCCCTCCACTTT.

This clonotype was seen at least ten times. J is TRBJ1-5 and V is TRBV5-5, with 7 bases that match TRBD1. Trimming at V came to 1 base and at J to 7 bases, leaving 8 bases not matched to a gene. Germline loops: CDR1 SGHKS, CDR2 YYEKEE (reference sequence). CDR3 size: 15 residues. Written as DNA, the CDR3 is TGTGCCAGCAGCTTGAGGGGGAACAGGGGACAGCCCCAGCATTTT. Amino acid sequence: CASSLRGNRGQPQHF.

This clonotype was observed at least ten times. The rearrangement joins TRBV5-6 to TRBJ1-3, with D hard to call. CDR3 length: 11 residues. The ends were cut back, 1 base at V and 8 bases at J, with 4 bases in the middle. CDR1 is SGHDT, CDR2 YYEEEE, per germline. CDR3 residues: CASSLYDTIYF. The DNA of the CDR3 is TGTGCCAGCAGCTTGTATGACACCATATATTTT. Filled out from reference TRBV5-6 and TRBJ1-3, the complete variable domain reads DAGVTQSPTHLIKTRGQQVTLRCSPKSGHDTVSWYQQALGQGPQFIFQYYEEEERQRGNFPDRFSGHQFPNYSSELNVNALLLGDSALYLCASSLYDTIYFGEGSWLTVV.

At least ten counts were recorded for this clonotype. This chain joins TRBV27 and TRBJ2-3, with D possibly matching TRBD2 (6 bases). The CDR3 sequence is 15 residues long. Trimming left V 5 bases short and J 5 bases short, with 17 bases between. The germline V gene encodes CDR1 MNHEY and CDR2 SMNVEV (reference sequence). CDR3 nucleotide sequence: TGTGCCAGCAGTCTAATAGCGGCCGCTCGAGATACGCAGTATTTT. This encodes CASSLIAAARDTQYF.

This clonotype is medium-sized (0.01 to 0.1%) by share. The junction departs from germline at one end; a sequencing error may be responsible. V usage is TRBV12-3 or TRBV12-4 and J usage is TRBJ1-4; D unresolved. This CDR3 has 11 residues. DNA for the CDR3: TGTGCCAGCAGGTTAGCAGGAAAACTGTTTTTT. Translated: CASRLAGKLFF.

This clonotype occurred many times. V and J are TRBV5-1 and TRBJ2-5; 12 bases agree with TRBD2. CDR3 length equals 16 residues. The V segment lost 4 bases and the J segment 5 bases; nucleotides outside the gene matches: 9. CDR1 and CDR2 (germline): SGHRS, YFSETQ. The CDR3 DNA is TGCGCCAGCAGCATTCGAGGTCTAGCGGGGGGGGAGACCCAGTACTTC. This sequence encodes CASSIRGLAGGETQYF.

At least ten counts were recorded for this clonotype. The CDR3 DNA reads as TGTGCCAGCAGCTTGGCGTTGGGGAGTGGAACTGAAGCTTTCTTT. Amino acids: CASSLALGSGTEAFF. V and J are TRBV5-5 and TRBJ1-1, with D uncertain. The V gene lost 0 bases and the J gene lost 5 bases, with 14 bases spanning the gap. CDR3 length equals 15 residues. CDR1 and CDR2 from the germline V gene are SGHKS and YYEKEE (reference sequence).

This clonotype came up many times. The chain uses TRBV5-1 and TRBJ2-7; D may be TRBD1 (6 bases). Germline V gene data show CDR1 as SGHRS and CDR2 as YFSETQ. V lost 0 bases and J 4 bases, leaving 8 bases between the germline ends. This CDR3 is 13 amino acids long. The CDR3 reads CASSLVGGYEQYV. CDR3 DNA sequence: TGCGCCAGCAGCTTGGTAGGGGGATACGAGCAGTACGTC.

This clonotype came up many times. DNA for the CDR3: TGCAGCGCAAACGGGGCTAGGACTGAAGCTTTCTTT. Encoded protein: CSANGARTEAFF. V and J are TRBV29-1 and TRBJ1-1, with D possibly matching TRBD1 (5 bases). Germline lookup yields CDR1 SQVTM and CDR2 ANQGSEA. This CDR3 has 12 residues. V lost 7 bases, J lost 5 bases, and 14 bases lay in between.

This clonotype was recorded at least ten times. The chain is built from TRBV5-4 and TRBJ2-2, with D hard to call. This CDR3 has 15 residues. Germline CDR1 and CDR2: SGHNT and YYREEE (reference sequence). Trimming took 0 bases from V and 3 from J, leaving 9 bases between them. The CDR3 region has the DNA TGTGCCAGCAGCTTGGCTGGTCGGGACACCGGGGAGCTGTTTTTT. This encodes CASSLAGRDTGELFF.

This clonotype was found many times. The gene calls are TRBV20-1 and TRBJ2-3; D might be TRBD2 (6 bases). Germline-derived CDR1 and CDR2 are DFQATT and SNEGSKA (reference sequence). The ends were cut back, 6 bases at V and 2 bases at J, with 18 bases in the middle. The CDR3 consists of 15 residues. CDR3 nucleotides: TGCAGTGCCGGGGCCGGGCGGGGAGTCACAGATACGCAGTATTTT. Translation: CSAGAGRGVTDTQYF.

A word on this clonotype: A much bigger clone sits one base away, suggesting this may be a read error. The chain couples TRBV7-2 to TRBJ1-2, with D tentatively TRBD1 (5 bases). The CDR3 has 14 amino acids. Trimming removed 3 bases at V and 8 bases at J, with 16 bases between. Germline CDR1 reads SGHTA; CDR2 reads FQGNSA. CDR3 sequence (DNA): TGTGCCAGCAGCTTGATGGGACCGGATCGGGGCTACACCTTC. It yields the protein CASSLMGPDRGYTF. The variable domain in full, completed from reference TRBV7-2 and TRBJ1-2, reads GAGVSQSPSNKVTEKGKDVELRCDPISGHTALYWYRQSLGQGLEFLIYFQGNSAPDKSGLPSDRFSAERTGGSVSTLTIQRTQQEDSAVYLCASSLMGPDRGYTFGSGTRLTVV.